This T cell receptor beta chain came from a study of T cells in women clearing cervical HPV infection. Study-wide background: Cases: HPV16-related CIN3 or worse on histology, a couple of invasive cancers.

Sequencing used immunoSEQ multiplex PCR; TCRdb keeps in-frame clones, though not all of them. In all, the sample yields roughly 20,000 clones. This CDR3 comprises 14 residues. The junction had 1 base not matched to a gene; V was cut back by 5 bases and J by 2 bases. Looked up from germline, CDR1 is DFQATT and CDR2 is SNEGSKA (reference sequence). On this clone itself: The read terminates 3 residues ahead of where the CDR3 ends, so the germline J gene completes it.

The clonotype originates from a woman between 18 and 75 years old with a cervical HPV16 infection that either progressed to CIN3+ or cleared (not recorded which). Sequences were obtained from blood buffy coat. The chain uses TRBV20-1 and TRBJ2-7, with 15 bases identical to TRBD2. CDR3 protein: CSAGTSGRPYEQYF. CDR3 DNA (partial): TGCAGTGCTGGGACTAGCGGGAGGCCCTACGAG.